This TCR beta chain stems from a study of CD8 T cells in Susac syndrome. Sequencing of TCR beta was performed on blood CD8+ and CD4+ T cells. As controls, healthy donors matched for age and sex were used. FACS enriched CD8+ TEMRA cells, while bulk CD8+ and CD4+ were negatively isolated. RNA, at 0.5 to 1 ug, was reverse transcribed with random hexamers. A multiplex approach, immunoSEQ multiplex PCR, amplified TCR beta CDR3 across 54 Vbeta and 13 Jbeta. TCRdb re-called the immunoSEQ multiplex PCR reads with MiXCR, one entry per CDR3 protein. The sample holds 100,000 to 150,000 distinct CDR3 sequences, roughly 95% seen once. The V end lost 0 bases, the J end lost 5 bases, and 11 bases lay between the germline ends. The CDR3 sequence is 14 residues long. Germline V gives CDR1 SGHRS, CDR2 YFSETQ.

The receptor was derived from a human donor in good health. The chain has TRBV5-1 and TRBJ2-5; maybe TRBD1 (6 bases). The sequencing input was CD4+ T cells from PBMCs. The CDR3 bases are TGCGCCAGCAGCTTGGATACAGGGAGCGAGACCCAGTACTTC. This codes for CASSLDTGSETQYF.